Listed below are T cell receptor beta chains from one sample, sequenced in a study of OX40 agonist ivuxolimab in advanced cancers. Sequenced by immunoSEQ multiplex PCR; TCRdb stores in-frame clones only, minus some. The table records about 61,000 clones, around nine tenths of them present only once. The specimen comprised CD4+ or CD8+ T cells sorted from blood, sampled in a trial of the OX40 agonist ivuxolimab. All receptors derive from an adult with an advanced solid tumor such as melanoma, head and neck, liver or kidney cancer. Both conserved end residues are part of each CDR3.

TRBV18,TRBJ2-6,CASSLTGTGANVLTF
TRBV11-1,TRBJ2-7,CASSKLSGGPYEQYF
TRBV5-6,TRBJ1-6,CASSPSGGPLHF
TRBV6-1,TRBJ1-1,CASSQEILNTEAFF
TRBV19,TRBJ1-6,CASSIEQGINSPLHF
TRBV20-1,TRBJ2-3,CSVAGTDTQYF
TRBV5-1,TRBJ2-7,CASSPSSSYEQYF
TRBV5-4,TRBJ1-6,CASSLTDNSPLHF
TRBV2,TRBJ1-1,CASGGIQGPTEAFF
TRBV7-2,TRBJ2-5,CASTRTGVKETQYF
TRBV7-2,TRBJ2-4,CASSLSRQGPGWYF
TRBV6-1,TRBJ2-1,CASSGGTIHNEQFF
TRBV7-2,TRBJ1-3,CASSLGNGAVATIYF
TRBV6-5,TRBJ1-2,CASSYAPSYGYTF
TRBV2,TRBJ2-1,CASSEAKTSGRPNEQFF